The rows below give T cell receptor beta chains drawn from one sample of a study of blood T cell repertoires in COVID-19. Only in-frame clones appear in the TCRdb table, and some are missing; sequencing was by immunoSEQ multiplex PCR. The table has 3,000 to 4,000 clones, around nine tenths seen once. The specimen was peripheral blood. The origin of the receptors is a woman aged 70-85 years with active COVID-19. Each CDR3 is given with its conserved first and last residue. The D gene is left open where the match is weak. Clone sizes are given selectively: once, few, many, or a class where the clone is expanded.

V,D,size,CDR3
TRBV5-6,-,-,CASSFAEAKNIQYF
TRBV4-2,-,-,CASSQDRDGPGHQPQHF
TRBV6-2/TRBV6-3,-,-,CASSYPGFRGGYTF
TRBV6-6,TRBD1,-,CASSWGTGLNQPQHF
TRBV4-1,TRBD1,-,CASSQAGTGIYGYTF
TRBV11-2,-,-,CASSLDRRDSYEQYF
TRBV4-1,TRBD1,few,CASSDVQGGSYGYTF
TRBV19,-,-,CASAGGVDYGYTF
TRBV6-5,TRBD2,-,CASSSLAGKPHEQYF
TRBV10-1,TRBD1,-,CASRTGGEEKLFF
TRBV3-1/TRBV3-2,-,-,CASRAGSGNTIYF
TRBV5-1,TRBD1,-,CASRTGDYGYTF
TRBV18,-,few,CASSRGGADSNQPQHF
TRBV5-1,TRBD1,once,CASSLEGARNTIYF
TRBV11-2,-,-,CASTLVGARYGYTF
TRBV19,TRBD1,-,CASSRQGITEAFF
TRBV15,TRBD1,-,CATSRNTGGEQYF
TRBV5-1,TRBD1,-,CASSSGGTGNGYTF
TRBV19,TRBD1,-,CASSIGQGQDYGYTF
TRBV5-1,-,-,CASSRGILKIPGTKNTEAFF
TRBV29-1,-,-,CSVEEGDPAMTGELFF
TRBV18,TRBD1,once,CASSPIEHGTGILGRAFF
TRBV2,TRBD1,-,CASRAQGAGNTEAFF
TRBV13,TRBD1,-,CASSEGQINQPQHF
TRBV5-1,TRBD1,-,CASSLGGQGAIHEQYF
TRBV2,-,-,CASRATSATNEKLFF
TRBV4-1,-,-,CASSRASAYEQYF
TRBV19,-,-,CASSIEGRMNTEAFF
TRBV5-6,-,-,CASSLRHFGWNTEAFF